This note documents a single T cell receptor beta chain sequence. Its specificity is unknown. The germline V gene has CDR1 LGHNA and CDR2 YSLEER. V was pared by 4 bases and J by 5 bases, with 14 bases between. This CDR3 region has 14 residues. The data were taken from a study of beta chain features in type 1 diabetes. General study results and limits: Significant though moderate, a shortening of TCRB CDR3s appeared in all four CD4+ subsets of Type 1 diabetes patients. The similarity of naive, central memory and Treg TCRB repertoires appeared greater among patients than among healthy donors.

Purity exceeded 95% in all sorted populations. Sequenced material consisted of expressed TCRB transcripts (all of the isolated RNA was reverse transcribed). The protocol was immunoSEQ multiplex PCR, while the TCRdb copy is restricted to in-frame clones and leaves out a portion. The table includes 240,000 or so clones, around 21% detected once. The source of this sequence is a woman in her thirties or forties with type 1 diabetes. The specimen sequenced was naive CD4+ T cells from blood. J is TRBJ2-5 and V is TRBV4-3; D not resolved. The CDR3 here is CASSPRLPPETQYF. In DNA form, the CDR3 reads TGCGCCAGCAGCCCTCGGTTACCACCCGAGACCCAGTACTTC.